This T cell receptor (beta chain) was captured in a study of vaccination effects on CD4 cells after COVID-19 (dated by TCRdb to the early 2020s). Some background on the complete study: Post-vaccine samples across the study were collected a median of 72 days after the second dose, with a range of 14 to 241. The Oncomine TCR Beta short-read assay on an Illumina iSeq 100 was used to sequence cultures from other donors in the study. In both COVID-19 convalescent patients and infection-naive vaccine recipients, the study compared SARS-CoV-2 spike-specific CD4+ TCR repertoires from before mRNA vaccination with those from after it. Altogether, roughly 10 COVID-19 convalescent patients and 4 SARS-CoV-2-naive healthy vaccine recipients made up the full study. The full study reports these points: Clones induced by infection and clones induced by vaccination both contracted markedly at late timepoints after vaccination, which fits with T cell responses waning over time. The study was limited by a small number of convalescent patients and lacked early post-infection timepoints. In healthy vaccine recipients, vaccine-induced clones were almost all SARS-CoV-2 mono-reactive, with only 1 of 255 cross-reactive with common cold coronaviruses.

Details on this clone: Its antigen is currently not known. No quality values exist for individual bases; no much larger clone is one base distant.

The ViraFEST assay stimulated PBMC with viral peptide pools and then used TCR sequencing to identify antigen-specific CD4+ T cell clonotypes by expansion. After less than 13 days of culture, CD4+ T cells were isolated with the EasySep CD4+ T cell isolation kit. Participants received two doses of either the BNT162b2 or the mRNA-1273 mRNA SARS-CoV-2 vaccine. None of the healthy vaccine recipients had a prior SARS-CoV-2 infection, which was confirmed by nucleocapsid antibody tests that came back negative both before and after vaccination. Under 2.5 million PBMC per well were cultured with 10 ug/ml peptides in IMDM containing 5% human AB serum, around 10 IU/ml IL-2 and gentamicin. Half of the culture medium was replaced with fresh IL-2-containing medium on days 3 and 7. Unless noted otherwise, every peptide stimulation condition was cultured in triplicate wells. Using Ficoll-Paque Plus gradient centrifugation, PBMC were separated from whole blood and then either used fresh or cryopreserved at -140C. The overlapping peptide pools covered the spike proteins of SARS-CoV-2 and of the common cold coronaviruses HCoV-NL63, HCoV-OC43 and HCoV-229E. The QIAamp micro DNA kit was used to extract genomic DNA from the cultured CD4+ T cells.

Based on the germline V gene, the CDR1 and CDR2 sequences are LGHNT and FRNRAP. Trimming accounts for 6 bases at V and 5 bases at J, while the number of junction bases matched to no gene is 9. Counted from cysteine to phenylalanine, this CDR3 has 14 amino acids. Kept here is only the CDR3 DNA, which spans 42 bases and is read in frame from base 1. The library was made by the immunoSEQ multiplex PCR assay. TCR beta CDR3 sequencing was performed on DNA from the cultured, isolated CD4+ T cells. The source study handled its data this way. Non-productive TCR sequences were removed, reads were trimmed to the CDR3 region, and CDR3s of at least 7 amino acids were retained. Antigen-specific clonotypes were identified with the MANAFEST web app by comparing expansion in peptide wells against reference cultures. For clones to be considered positive, expansion at FDR<0.05 versus reference and all other wells, an odds ratio above 5, and a frequency above 0.1% in two replicate wells were required. A clonotype was called cross-reactive if it was significantly expanded both in SARS-CoV-2 spike wells and in at least one common cold coronavirus spike condition. Using the stringdist R package, CDR3 similarity was measured by Levenshtein distance, and unrooted trees were constructed with ape in R 3.6.1. The source is immuneACCESS, and TCRdb retained only in-frame sequences with V and J called. Part of the clones is not carried over; for the studies checked, unresolved V genes explain less than half of this, and the remainder is unexplained. From that table come the V and J calls and clone size; the DNA was used to work out D and trimming. The sample profile shows approximately 25,000 clones; almost 70% of them were found once. The ten largest make up 8.2% of the sample.

The chain joins TRBV12-5 to TRBJ2-5; 7 nucleotides in the junction match TRBD2. This clonotype was obtained from a human donor who received a COVID-19 vaccine. The input for sequencing was CD4+ T cells from PBMCs cultured with SARS-CoV-2 spike peptides, taken after COVID-19 vaccination. This specimen's cell subset or site label, per the study, means: SARS-CoV-2 spike overlapping peptide pool stimulation. The DNA is as follows: TGTGCTAGTGGCCCCGGACTAGGCCTCGAGACCCAGTACTTC. Translated, this gives CASGPGLGLETQYF.